This T cell receptor beta chain was obtained from a study of blood T cells in healthy people across ages. Germline CDR1 ENHRY, CDR2 SYGVKD. The CDR3 loop spans 17 amino acids. The V end lost 0 bases, the J end lost 1 base, and 15 bases lay between the germline ends. Study-wide results and limits: Among long-lived donors, naive CD4+ cells were more numerous and diversity higher than in aged donors. Naive T cell percentage strongly correlated with TCR beta diversity. Age brought a roughly linear fall in TCR beta diversity measured per million T cells.

Note on this clonotype: Its antigen is as yet unknown.

Isolation recovered at least 6 million PBMCs from every sample. Primed by a sample-barcoded 5' primer and a J-beta primer mix, a second PCR proceeded for about 6 to 12 cycles. TCRdb redid the calling of the 5' RACE reads with MiXCR, one entry per CDR3 protein. There are over 1,300,000 distinct CDR3 sequences in the sample; around 59% occur only once, and 6.7% lies in the top ten. The sample was blood. The receptor comes from a man aged 18 to 30 in good health. The chain combines TRBV10-3 with TRBJ2-5, with D possibly called TRBD1 or TRBD2 (5 bases each). CDR3 nucleotides: TGTGCCATCAGTGAGTCGCTTATCCCGGGACCCCAAGAGACCCAGTACTTC. As protein: CAISESLIPGPQETQYF.